The 26 T cell receptor beta chains reported below all come from one sample, sequenced in a study of shared clonotypes between healthy human individuals (dated by TCRdb to 2019 to 2021). To prepare the library, the immunoSEQ multiplex PCR assay was applied. TCRdb holds this immuneACCESS table with in-frame rearrangements only. Some clones are missing; in checked studies, unresolved V genes explain under half, and the rest has no known cause. The sample table contains fewer than 700,000 clones; only one count was recorded for around 81% of them. Of the sample, 12% is held by the ten largest clones. The sequenced material came from PBMCs. The receptors were gathered from a woman aged 35 to 49 in good health. Some clones in this sample may be carry-over from other donors' samples.

The chain joins TRBV28 to TRBJ2-7; D might be TRBD2 (5 bases). Deletions cut 6 bases from V and 2 bases from J, with 23 bases between. Germline V CDR1 and CDR2: MDHEN, SYDVKM. The CDR3 sequence is 17 residues long. In DNA form, the CDR3 reads TGTGCCAGCAGCTTGATGATGGTGGACGGGGAACCCTACGAGCAGTACTTC. Protein product: CASSLMMVDGEPYEQYF.

The J gene is TRBJ1-4, the V gene TRBV7-9; TRBD1 aligns across 7 bases. CDR3 length: 15 residues. V trimming: 5 bases; J trimming: 8 bases; junction bases outside the gene matches: 11. Germline loops: CDR1 SEHNR, CDR2 FQNEAQ (reference sequence). Here the CDR3 reads CASSQMGQLGEKLFF. As DNA, the CDR3 is TGTGCCAGCAGCCAGATGGGACAGTTGGGGGAAAAACTGTTTTTT. The whole variable domain, remainder taken from reference TRBV7-9 and TRBJ1-4, is DTGVSQNPRHKITKRGQNVTFRCDPISEHNRLYWYRQTLGQGPEFLTYFQNEAQLEKSRLLSDRFSAERPKGSFSTLEIQRTEQGDSAMYLCASSQMGQLGEKLFFGSGTQLSVL.

The chain links TRBV5-1 to TRBJ2-2, with 9 bases matching TRBD1. Per germline, CDR1 SGHRS and CDR2 YFSETQ. The V and J ends lost 4 bases and 4 bases, in that order; junction bases with no gene match: 8. The CDR3 has 16 residues. CDR3 sequence reads: CASSVRGQGGTGELFF. Written as DNA, the CDR3 is TGCGCCAGCAGCGTCCGGGGACAGGGTGGCACCGGGGAGCTGTTTTTT.

About this clone itself: The junction departs from the called germline gene at one end, perhaps through a read error. V usage is TRBV7-7 and J usage is TRBJ2-2; tentatively, D is TRBD1 (6 bases). The germline CDR1 and CDR2 sequences are SSHAT and FNYEAQ (reference sequence). This CDR3 comprises 15 residues. This CDR3 is CASSSGHANTGELFF. DNA for the CDR3: TGTGCTAGCAGCTCGGGACATGCGAACACCGGGGAGCTGTTTTTT.

This chain links TRBV30 with TRBJ2-7; D call uncertain. Germline V gene lookup returns CDR1 GTSNPN and CDR2 SVGIG (reference sequence). Trimming took 5 bases from V and 7 from J, leaving 15 bases between them. The CDR3 covers 12 residues. The CDR3: CAWQPTPPEQYF. The CDR3 DNA reads as TGTGCCTGGCAGCCTACTCCCCCTGAGCAGTACTTC. Variable domain in full (rest from reference TRBV30 and TRBJ2-7): SQTIHQWPATLVQPVGSPLSLECTVEGTSNPNLYWYRQAAGRGLQLLFYSVGIGQISSEVPQNLSASRPQDRQFILSSKKLLLSDSGFYLCAWQPTPPEQYFGPGTRLTVT.

The rearrangement joins TRBV28 to TRBJ2-7, with D perhaps TRBD2 (5 bases). This CDR3 region has 13 residues. Germline lookup yields CDR1 MDHEN and CDR2 SYDVKM. V lost 10 bases, J lost 3 bases, and 16 bases lay in between. For the CDR3, the DNA is TGTGCCACCCGGAGAGGGTACAACTACGAGCAGTACTTC. This gives the protein CATRRGYNYEQYF.

In regard to this clone: Different DNA sequences within this sample yield the same CDR3. The chain carries TRBV18 and TRBJ2-2; TRBD1 agrees at 7 bases. Looked up from germline, CDR1 is KGHSH and CDR2 is LQKENI. The J segment lost 3 bases and the V segment lost 3 bases, leaving 4 bases of the junction unmatched. This CDR3 region has 15 residues. Written as DNA, the CDR3 is TGTGCCAGCTCACCCCGACAGGGTGACACCGGGGAGCTGTTTTTT. Protein product: CASSPRQGDTGELFF.

The V and J genes are TRBV11-2 and TRBJ2-7; 8 positions agree with TRBD1. CDR3 length: 14 residues. Germline CDR1 reads SGHAT; CDR2 reads FQNNGV. Unmatched junction bases numbered 4, after V lost 0 bases and J lost 6 bases. The CDR3 region is CASSLEGRGREQYF. For the CDR3, the DNA is TGTGCCAGCAGCTTAGAGGGCAGGGGGCGCGAGCAGTACTTC.

The V call is TRBV18, the J call TRBJ2-3; TRBD1 aligns across 8 bases. CDR1 and CDR2 from the germline V gene are KGHSH and LQKENI. After removal of 3 bases from V and 10 bases from J, the junction contained 12 bases not matched to a gene. The CDR3 loop spans 15 amino acids. The CDR3, as DNA: TGTGCCAGCTCACCTCTACAGTCCGACAGGGGTGCGCAGTATTTT. Translated, it gives CASSPLQSDRGAQYF.

This clone was detected once. The gene calls are TRBV5-1 and TRBJ2-1; 8 positions agree with TRBD2. CDR1 and CDR2 from the germline V gene are SGHRS and YFSETQ. After removal of 2 bases from V and 2 bases from J, the junction contained 12 bases not matched to a gene. This CDR3 contains 18 residues. DNA of the CDR3: TGCGCCAGCAGCTTCGACAGTGCAGCGGGAGTCCCCTACAATGAGCAGTTCTTC. This encodes CASSFDSAAGVPYNEQFF.

The CDR3 DNA follows: TGTGCAAGTCGTCCGCAACAGGGAACCGAGGCCGGGGAGCTGTTTTTT. Protein sequence: CASRPQQGTEAGELFF. The J gene is TRBJ2-2, the V gene TRBV12-2; TRBD1, the D gene given by the table, was not confirmed from the DNA. TRBV12-2 is noted as a pseudogene. This CDR3 region has 16 residues.

The chain employs TRBV28 and TRBJ2-2; D remains unclear. The CDR3 is 14 amino acids. CDR1 is MDHEN and CDR2 is SYDVKM in the germline V gene. The V gene lost 1 base and the J gene lost 8 bases, with 11 bases spanning the gap. CDR3 residues: CASSLSSFRGELFF. DNA of the CDR3: TGTGCCAGCAGTTTATCTTCCTTCCGAGGGGAGCTGTTTTTT.

The V call is TRBV2, the J call TRBJ1-5, with D uncertain. CDR1 and CDR2 from the germline V gene are SNHLY and FYNNEI. V lost 2 bases, J lost 9 bases, and 8 bases lay in between. This CDR3 contains 12 residues. This CDR3 reads CASSEISGPQHF. The CDR3 DNA sequence: TGTGCCAGCAGTGAAATTTCCGGGCCCCAGCATTTT.

The rearrangement joins TRBV5-4 to TRBJ2-1, with D possibly being TRBD2 (6 bases). Trimming pared 0 bases from V and 5 bases from J, leaving 6 bases between. Germline loops: CDR1 SGHNT, CDR2 YYREEE (reference sequence). This CDR3 comprises 13 residues. CDR3 region: CASSLAGDNEQFF. The CDR3 nucleotides read TGTGCCAGCAGCTTGGCGGGAGACAATGAGCAGTTCTTC.

The V and J genes are TRBV28 and TRBJ1-4; tentatively, D is TRBD1 (5 bases). Germline CDR1 MDHEN, CDR2 SYDVKM. V lost 6 bases and J 5 bases, leaving 13 bases between the germline ends. This CDR3 comprises 14 residues. The CDR3 bases are TGTGCCAGCAGCCTGGGGGGGGAAAATGAAAAACTGTTTTTT. It specifies CASSLGGENEKLFF.

V gene TRBV2 combines with J gene TRBJ2-7, with D unclear. Germline-derived CDR1 and CDR2 are SNHLY and FYNNEI. Trimming took off 8 bases at V and 3 bases at J, with 8 bases between the two ends. The CDR3 spans 11 residues. CDR3 bases: TGTGCCAGCGCCTCGTACTACGAGCAGTACTTC. Protein sequence: CASASYYEQYF.

This clone has only one observation. The chain employs TRBV10-2 and TRBJ2-5, with a possible D match to TRBD2 (7 bases). Germline loops: CDR1 WSHSY, CDR2 SAAADI. The V end lost 4 bases, the J end lost 5 bases, and 14 bases lay between the germline ends. This CDR3 region has 14 residues. CDR3 sequence reads: CASSGTRGSETQYF. The CDR3 DNA follows: TGCGCCAGCAGTGGGACTAGGGGGTCGGAGACCCAGTACTTC.

This rearrangement joins TRBV10-1 to TRBJ2-1; D call uncertain. CDR1 is WNHNN, CDR2 SYGVQD, per germline (reference sequence). The CDR3 has 12 residues. Trimming removed 3 bases from V and 10 bases from J, with 10 bases in between. CDR3 coding DNA: TGCGCCAGCAGTGAATGGGGTGGGGAGCAGTTCTTC. Encoded protein: CASSEWGGEQFF.

V and J are TRBV7-9 and TRBJ2-1; 9 bases map to TRBD2. J lost 0 bases, V lost 5 bases, and 5 bases had no gene match. The CDR3 loop spans 16 amino acids. Per germline, CDR1 SEHNR and CDR2 FQNEAQ (reference sequence). In DNA, the CDR3 is TGTGCCAGCAGCCCCAATAGCGGGAGCTCCTACAATGAGCAGTTCTTC. This gives the protein CASSPNSGSSYNEQFF.

This rearrangement joins TRBV11-2 to TRBJ1-4, with TRBD1 matching 9 bases. CDR3 length: 15 residues. Losses at the gene ends were 5 bases for V and 4 bases for J; bases not matched to a gene: 5. Germline values: CDR1 SGHAT, CDR2 FQNNGV. The CDR3 DNA reads as TGTGCCAGCAGCCAGGACAGGGGCTTTAATGAAAAACTGTTTTTT. Amino acids: CASSQDRGFNEKLFF.

The chain employs TRBV10-3 and TRBJ1-4, with TRBD1 matching 7 bases. CDR1 is ENHRY and CDR2 is SYGVKD in the germline V gene. V gave up 6 bases and J gave up 5 bases; unmatched junction bases: 6. There are 14 residues in the CDR3. This CDR3 is CAIRADRVNEKLFF. DNA of the CDR3: TGTGCCATCAGGGCCGACAGGGTGAATGAAAAACTGTTTTTT.

Many counts were recorded for this clone. V gene TRBV7-6 combines with J gene TRBJ2-7; D possibly corresponds to TRBD2 (6 bases). Trimming pared 2 bases from V and 2 bases from J, leaving 31 bases between. The CDR3 extends over 21 amino acids. Germline V gene sequence: CDR1 SGHVS, CDR2 FNYEAQ. The DNA of the CDR3 is TGTGCCAGCAGCTTAAATCGTCCAGCTCCTTCCCCGGGAGCCTTTACCTACGAGCAGTACTTC. Encoded protein: CASSLNRPAPSPGAFTYEQYF.

The rearrangement joins TRBV5-1 to TRBJ1-1; a possible D gene is TRBD1 (5 bases). The CDR3 runs 15 residues. Germline loops: CDR1 SGHRS, CDR2 YFSETQ. Deletions cut 4 bases from V and 4 bases from J, with 17 bases between. The CDR3 loop is CASSRWDPSATEAFF. CDR3 DNA: TGCGCCAGCAGCCGGTGGGACCCCTCGGCCACTGAAGCTTTCTTT.

The rearrangement joins TRBV29-1 to TRBJ2-7, with 12 bases fitting TRBD2. This CDR3 is built from 16 residues. Per germline, CDR1 SQVTM and CDR2 ANQGSEA. Losses at the gene ends were 7 bases for V and 0 bases for J; bases not matched to a gene: 10. Written as DNA, the CDR3 is TGCAGCGCCCGAGGTGGACTAGCGGGGAGCTCCTACGAGCAGTACTTC. Protein product: CSARGGLAGSSYEQYF.

The chain is built from TRBV5-1 and TRBJ2-1; TRBD2 is a possible D gene (5 bases). Between the trimmed V and J ends, which lost 3 bases and 1 base, there was a span of 8 bases. The CDR3 contains 14 residues. The germline V gene encodes CDR1 SGHRS and CDR2 YFSETQ. The CDR3 sequence: CASSSRTSYNEQFF. Here the CDR3 DNA reads TGCGCCAGCAGCTCCCGGACTTCCTACAATGAGCAGTTCTTC.

On this clone: The sample carries other DNA sequences with the same CDR3. The chain has TRBV19 and TRBJ1-1; D is undetermined. The CDR3 runs to 11 residues. Trimming pared 1 base from V and 5 bases from J, leaving 2 bases between. Germline V gives CDR1 LNHDA, CDR2 SQIVND (reference sequence). The CDR3 DNA sequence: TGTGCCAGTAGTATAGGGACTGAAGCTTTCTTT. Its protein product is CASSIGTEAFF. The variable domain in full, completed from reference TRBV19 and TRBJ1-1, reads DGGITQSPKYLFRKEGQNVTLSCEQNLNHDAMYWYRQDPGQGLRLIYYSQIVNDFQKGDIAEGYSVSREKKESFPLTVTSAQKNPTAFYLCASSIGTEAFFGQGTRLTVV.